These T cell receptor beta chains were read from a single sample in a study of identical twins. Using its own MiXCR run on the 5' RACE reads, TCRdb lists one record per CDR3 protein. The sample has 700,000 or so distinct CDR3 sequences, 8.5% to 9% seen once. The sample also formed part of further work on yellow fever vaccine responses in identical twins.

The source material was PBMCs. The receptor set was obtained from a woman younger than 30 in good health. The CDR3 runs from the conserved cysteine through the conserved F or W. Each record gives: V gene, clone size, D gene, J gene, CDR3 DNA, CDR3 protein. D genes are given only for firm matches. Expanded clones get a size class; other rows say once, few or many, or leave the size out.

V gene: TRBV3-1; clone size: few; D gene: TRBD2; J gene: TRBJ2-1; CDR3 DNA: TGTGCCAGCAGCCAAGTGGGACTAGCGGGAGCGAATGAGCAGTTCTTC; CDR3 protein: CASSQVGLAGANEQFF
V gene: TRBV5-1; clone size: many; D gene: TRBD2; J gene: TRBJ2-1; CDR3 DNA: TGTGCCAGCAGCTTTGGACTAGCGGGCTACAATGAGCAGTTCTTC; CDR3 protein: CASSFGLAGYNEQFF
V gene: TRBV12-3/TRBV12-4; clone size: once; D gene: .; J gene: TRBJ2-4; CDR3 DNA: TGTGCCAGCTCACGTAGAGGGGCGTTGGCAAACATTCAGTACTTC; CDR3 protein: CASSRRGALANIQYF
V gene: TRBV20-1; clone size: .; D gene: TRBD2; J gene: TRBJ2-1; CDR3 DNA: TGCAGTGCTCTATCTAGCGGGGGCTTTTTGGGTGAGCAGTTCTTC; CDR3 protein: CSALSSGGFLGEQFF
V gene: TRBV27; clone size: few; D gene: .; J gene: TRBJ1-2; CDR3 DNA: TGTGCCAGCAGCGCCCGCGGGGCCTTTGCTAACTATGGCTACACCTTC; CDR3 protein: CASSARGAFANYGYTF
V gene: TRBV24-1; clone size: many; D gene: .; J gene: TRBJ2-1; CDR3 DNA: TGTGCCACCAGTGACACCCTACGAACTTCGCGGAAGGATGAGCAGTTCTTC; CDR3 protein: CATSDTLRTSRKDEQFF
V gene: TRBV5-1; clone size: few; D gene: .; J gene: TRBJ1-6; CDR3 DNA: TGCGCCAGCAGCCAGATCGGGACATCTCATAATTCACCCCTCCACTTT; CDR3 protein: CASSQIGTSHNSPLHF
V gene: TRBV12-3/TRBV12-4; clone size: many; D gene: .; J gene: TRBJ2-5; CDR3 DNA: TGTGCCAGCAGTTTGCAGAACCAAGAGACCCAGTACTTC; CDR3 protein: CASSLQNQETQYF
V gene: TRBV20-1; clone size: many; D gene: TRBD1; J gene: TRBJ1-4; CDR3 DNA: TGCAGTGCTAGTTGGGGACAGGTTAATGAAAAACTGTTTTTT; CDR3 protein: CSASWGQVNEKLFF
V gene: TRBV7-8; clone size: .; D gene: .; J gene: TRBJ2-1; CDR3 DNA: TGTGCCAGCAGCGTTAGACCCGGCAATGAGCAGTTCTTC; CDR3 protein: CASSVRPGNEQFF
V gene: TRBV20-1; clone size: many; D gene: TRBD2; J gene: TRBJ2-1; CDR3 DNA: TGCAGTGCTAGTCCCAGCGGGAGGAAAAATGAGCAGTTCTTC; CDR3 protein: CSASPSGRKNEQFF
V gene: TRBV20-1; clone size: .; D gene: TRBD1; J gene: TRBJ2-2; CDR3 DNA: TGCAGTGCTCAAGGGACAGCCCGGAACACCGGGGAGCTGTTTTTT; CDR3 protein: CSAQGTARNTGELFF
V gene: TRBV29-1; clone size: few; D gene: .; J gene: TRBJ1-1; CDR3 DNA: TGCAGCGTTGAAGTCGGCGTAGGCACTGAAGCTTTCTTT; CDR3 protein: CSVEVGVGTEAFF
V gene: TRBV3-1; clone size: few; D gene: TRBD1; J gene: TRBJ2-7; CDR3 DNA: TGTGCCAGCAGCCAAGGGACAGGGAATGGCGAGCAGTACTTC; CDR3 protein: CASSQGTGNGEQYF
V gene: TRBV7-9; clone size: few; D gene: .; J gene: TRBJ1-4; CDR3 DNA: TGTGCCAGCAGCTCGTGGGACACGTATGAAAAACTGTTTTTT; CDR3 protein: CASSSWDTYEKLFF
V gene: TRBV28; clone size: .; D gene: .; J gene: TRBJ2-5; CDR3 DNA: TGTGCCAGCAGTCTGGCGGGCAGGGGTATCGAGACCCAGTACTTC; CDR3 protein: CASSLAGRGIETQYF
V gene: TRBV6-1; clone size: few; D gene: .; J gene: TRBJ2-3; CDR3 DNA: TGTGCCAGCAGTATCTACCCTCAAACGAAGGATACGCAGTATTTT; CDR3 protein: CASSIYPQTKDTQYF
V gene: TRBV30; clone size: few; D gene: .; J gene: TRBJ2-2; CDR3 DNA: TGTGCCTGGATACCGGACACAAACACCGGGGAGCTGTTTTTT; CDR3 protein: CAWIPDTNTGELFF